This T cell receptor (beta chain) emerged from a study of blood T cell repertoires in COVID-19. Study context: PBMCs, B-cell-depleted T cells, or T cells were the source of the cDNA or gDNA that made up the material.

In the original workflow: Amplifying reference gene primers gave estimates of nucleated cell counts. Data came from immunoSEQ multiplex PCR; TCRdb stores just in-frame clones and leaves some out. The V and J calls and the clone size are those of that table, but D and trimming were determined from the DNA. Of some 310,000 clones in the sample, around 87% were seen once. Deletions cut 3 bases from V and 6 bases from J, with 18 bases between. CDR1 is MNHNS, CDR2 SASEGT, per germline. The CDR3 has 16 residues. Sequenced input: peripheral blood. The sequence was obtained from a man aged 45-65 years with active or convalescent COVID-19. J is TRBJ1-5 and V is TRBV6-1; D is perhaps TRBD1 (6 bases). CDR3 loop: CASSDRVRGTAQPQHF. For the CDR3, the DNA is TGTGCCAGCAGTGACCGGGTCAGGGGAACAGCTCAGCCCCAGCATTTT.